The rows below give T cell receptor beta chains drawn from one sample of a study of immune evolution from preneoplasia to lung adenocarcinoma. Produced via immunoSEQ multiplex PCR; TCRdb's table is partial and in-frame only. The sample consists of 7,500 to 10,000 clones, approximately 75% of them appearing once. Input material: FFPE lung adenocarcinoma in situ tissue. These receptors originate from a person of 80 years or more with lung adenocarcinoma. Each CDR3 is given with its conserved first and last residue. A D gene is named only where the DNA matches it firmly. Expanded clones get a size class; other rows say once, few or many, or leave the size out.

cdr3_nt: TGTGCCAGCAGCTTAGCTGGGCGGGGGGGAAGCACAGATACGCAGTATTTT
cdr3_aa: CASSLAGRGGSTDTQYF
j_call: TRBJ2-3
v_call: TRBV7-2
clone_size: -
d_call: TRBD2

cdr3_nt: TGCAGCGTTGAGCGGGACGGCTCCTACGAGCAGTACTTC
cdr3_aa: CSVERDGSYEQYF
j_call: TRBJ2-7
v_call: TRBV29-1
clone_size: -
d_call: -

cdr3_nt: TGTGCCAGCTCATTTGGGACACTTGGCTACACCTTC
cdr3_aa: CASSFGTLGYTF
j_call: TRBJ1-2
v_call: TRBV18
clone_size: once
d_call: -

cdr3_nt: TGTGCCAGCAGCGACAGGGGGATGGCGGGCTATGGCTACACCTTC
cdr3_aa: CASSDRGMAGYGYTF
j_call: TRBJ1-2
v_call: TRBV6-5
clone_size: few
d_call: TRBD1

cdr3_nt: TGCGCCAGCAGCCAACCTGGGGCCAACGTCCTGACTTTC
cdr3_aa: CASSQPGANVLTF
j_call: TRBJ2-6
v_call: TRBV4-1
clone_size: -
d_call: -

cdr3_nt: TGTGCCAGCAGTCTAGCGGGGGGGTACAATGAGCAGTTCTTC
cdr3_aa: CASSLAGGYNEQFF
j_call: TRBJ2-1
v_call: TRBV11-3
clone_size: -
d_call: TRBD2

cdr3_nt: TGTGCCAGCTCACTCCAGGGGTCCCAGAGCGACGAGCAGTACTTC
cdr3_aa: CASSLQGSQSDEQYF
j_call: TRBJ2-7
v_call: TRBV18
clone_size: few
d_call: -

cdr3_nt: TGTGCCATCAGTGAGTCAAAGGGGCCAAGGGCTTACGAGCAGTACTTC
cdr3_aa: CAISESKGPRAYEQYF
j_call: TRBJ2-7
v_call: TRBV10-3
clone_size: few
d_call: -

cdr3_nt: TGTGCCAGCAGCCCTCAGGGAGACACTGAAGCTTTCTTT
cdr3_aa: CASSPQGDTEAFF
j_call: TRBJ1-1
v_call: TRBV11-3
clone_size: -
d_call: -

cdr3_nt: TGCGCCAGCAGCTTCGGGGACTTCATGAACACTGAAGCTTTCTTT
cdr3_aa: CASSFGDFMNTEAFF
j_call: TRBJ1-1
v_call: TRBV5-1
clone_size: few
d_call: -

cdr3_nt: TGTGCCAGCAGCTTAGATATAGGGATTAGTTCACCCCTCCACTTT
cdr3_aa: CASSLDIGISSPLHF
j_call: TRBJ1-6
v_call: TRBV7-6
clone_size: -
d_call: -

cdr3_nt: TGTGCCAGTGGGACAGGGGGAAACGAGCAGTACTTC
cdr3_aa: CASGTGGNEQYF
j_call: TRBJ2-7
v_call: TRBV19
clone_size: large
d_call: TRBD1

cdr3_nt: TGCAGCGCCGGGACAGGGGGCGAGGGCACAGATACGCAGTATTTT
cdr3_aa: CSAGTGGEGTDTQYF
j_call: TRBJ2-3
v_call: TRBV29-1
clone_size: medium-sized
d_call: TRBD1

cdr3_nt: TGTGCCAGCACCGGGACCGCGAATTCACCCCTCCACTTT
cdr3_aa: CASTGTANSPLHF
j_call: TRBJ1-6
v_call: TRBV19
clone_size: -
d_call: -

cdr3_nt: TGTGCCAGCAGCTCCGGGGGGGGCGCTCCGGAAGGAGGCTACACCTTC
cdr3_aa: CASSSGGGAPEGGYTF
j_call: TRBJ1-2
v_call: TRBV5-4
clone_size: -
d_call: -

cdr3_nt: TGTGCCAGCGGCGTGGTGGCGGGGGGGCAAGATACGCAGTATTTT
cdr3_aa: CASGVVAGGQDTQYF
j_call: TRBJ2-3
v_call: TRBV11-3
clone_size: -
d_call: TRBD2

cdr3_nt: TGTGCCAGCAGACCATACGGGGGCCAATCTGAAGCTTTCTTT
cdr3_aa: CASRPYGGQSEAFF
j_call: TRBJ1-1
v_call: TRBV28
clone_size: -
d_call: -

cdr3_nt: TGTGCCAGCAGCTTGAACCTTTACGAGCAGTACTTC
cdr3_aa: CASSLNLYEQYF
j_call: TRBJ2-7
v_call: TRBV5-8
clone_size: -
d_call: -

cdr3_nt: TGTGCCAGCGGCCGTGGCCTCGGGCAGCCCCAGCATTTT
cdr3_aa: CASGRGLGQPQHF
j_call: TRBJ1-5
v_call: TRBV9
clone_size: -
d_call: -

cdr3_nt: TGTGCCAGCACCCAAGAAGCGGGGGGCCGGTATGAGCAGTTCTTC
cdr3_aa: CASTQEAGGRYEQFF
j_call: TRBJ2-1
v_call: TRBV19
clone_size: -
d_call: TRBD2

cdr3_nt: TGTGCCAGCAGTTTGCCGGACAGTTTCTACGAGCAGTACTTC
cdr3_aa: CASSLPDSFYEQYF
j_call: TRBJ2-7
v_call: TRBV28
clone_size: -
d_call: -

cdr3_nt: TGTGCCACCCTAAGGATGCCCGGTGAAGCTTTCTTT
cdr3_aa: CATLRMPGEAFF
j_call: TRBJ1-1
v_call: TRBV28
clone_size: few
d_call: -

cdr3_nt: TGTGCCAGCAGCCCTCAAGAGACCCAGTACTTC
cdr3_aa: CASSPQETQYF
j_call: TRBJ2-5
v_call: TRBV7-2
clone_size: -
d_call: -

cdr3_nt: TGTGCCAGCAGCTTTTCCATCGGACCTTTCTTT
cdr3_aa: CASSFSIGPFF
j_call: TRBJ1-1
v_call: TRBV11-2
clone_size: few
d_call: -

cdr3_nt: TGCGCCAGCAGCCAAGATCCAGGGGGTACCTACAATGAGCAGTTCTTC
cdr3_aa: CASSQDPGGTYNEQFF
j_call: TRBJ2-1
v_call: TRBV4-1
clone_size: -
d_call: TRBD1

cdr3_nt: TGTGCCAGCAGCCCCAGACGGGGAGCAGAGACCCAGTACTTC
cdr3_aa: CASSPRRGAETQYF
j_call: TRBJ2-5
v_call: TRBV11-2
clone_size: -
d_call: -

cdr3_nt: TGTGCCAGCAGCCCAGGACAGGATACAGATACGCAGTATTTT
cdr3_aa: CASSPGQDTDTQYF
j_call: TRBJ2-3
v_call: TRBV11-1
clone_size: once
d_call: TRBD1

cdr3_nt: TGTGCCAGCAGCGTAGGGGGTAGCGGGTTAAATGAGCAGTTCTTC
cdr3_aa: CASSVGGSGLNEQFF
j_call: TRBJ2-1
v_call: TRBV9
clone_size: few
d_call: TRBD2

cdr3_nt: TGTGCCAGCAGCTACAAGGCGGATGGAGATTATGGCTACACCTTC
cdr3_aa: CASSYKADGDYGYTF
j_call: TRBJ1-2
v_call: TRBV7-2
clone_size: -
d_call: -

cdr3_nt: TGTGCCAGCGGACAGGGGGACAGACACAATGAGCAGTTCTTC
cdr3_aa: CASGQGDRHNEQFF
j_call: TRBJ2-1
v_call: TRBV2
clone_size: few
d_call: TRBD1

cdr3_nt: TGTGCCAGCCGCCCGTTGACGGGCGGTGAGCAGTACTTC
cdr3_aa: CASRPLTGGEQYF
j_call: TRBJ2-7
v_call: TRBV6-5
clone_size: -
d_call: -

cdr3_nt: TGTGCCAGCAGCCAAGTACAGGAGATCTATGGCTACACCTTC
cdr3_aa: CASSQVQEIYGYTF
j_call: TRBJ1-2
v_call: TRBV4-2
clone_size: -
d_call: -

cdr3_nt: TGTGCCAGCAGCTTGGGGCAGCTGGACTACGAGCAGTACTTC
cdr3_aa: CASSLGQLDYEQYF
j_call: TRBJ2-7
v_call: TRBV11-2
clone_size: -
d_call: -

cdr3_nt: TGTGCCAGCAGCCCAAGCCCGACAGGGGGAAGAGAAAAACTGTTTTTT
cdr3_aa: CASSPSPTGGREKLFF
j_call: TRBJ1-4
v_call: TRBV7-6
clone_size: -
d_call: TRBD1

cdr3_nt: TGTGCCAGCAACAGGGCTAATGAAGCTTTCTTT
cdr3_aa: CASNRANEAFF
j_call: TRBJ1-1
v_call: TRBV28
clone_size: -
d_call: -

cdr3_nt: TGTGCCAGCATCCCCGGACGGAGGAACACTGAAGCTTTCTTT
cdr3_aa: CASIPGRRNTEAFF
j_call: TRBJ1-1
v_call: TRBV28
clone_size: -
d_call: -

cdr3_nt: TGTGCCAGCAGCTTGGGGGGACAGATTTACAATGAGCAGTTCTTC
cdr3_aa: CASSLGGQIYNEQFF
j_call: TRBJ2-1
v_call: TRBV11-2
clone_size: -
d_call: -

cdr3_nt: TGTGCCAGCAGCTTAAGGGTAGGAGGGCTTGAGCAGTTCTTC
cdr3_aa: CASSLRVGGLEQFF
j_call: TRBJ2-1
v_call: TRBV7-6
clone_size: -
d_call: -

cdr3_nt: TGTGCCAGCAGTGGGACGGACTATGGCTACACCTTC
cdr3_aa: CASSGTDYGYTF
j_call: TRBJ1-2
v_call: TRBV6-5
clone_size: -
d_call: -